The following is a T cell receptor (beta chain) sequence with its context. Its target is not known. TCRdb keeps only in-frame clones here, not all; method: immunoSEQ multiplex PCR. Altogether under 100,000 clones are present, approximately 90% being singletons, with the ten largest covering 7.3%. These data come from a study of identifying expanded T cells in peripheral blood. Overall study results and limits: Technical replicates showed about 1.2 changed clones; approximately 2 weeks 15 to 20; four weeks 19.

The ends lost 4 bases at V and 1 base at J; junction bases unmatched: 7. Germline lookup yields CDR1 PRHDT and CDR2 FYEKMQ (reference sequence). The CDR3 spans 15 residues. This sequence joins TRBV13 and TRBJ2-7; 7 positions agree with TRBD1. Sequences were obtained from blood. The sequence was collected from a person aged 18 to 75 in good health. The CDR3 reads CASSYLRDSSYEQYF. Written as DNA, the CDR3 is TGTGCCAGCAGCTACCTACGGGACAGTTCCTACGAGCAGTACTTC.